Listed here are 15 T cell receptor beta chains from one sample, sequenced in a study of glioma-infiltrating T cells. Using RNA template, CDR3s of TCR alpha and beta were amplified with iRepertoire arm-PCR. TCRdb processed the multiplex PCR reads anew with MiXCR; each CDR3 protein has one entry. The sample records approximately 100,000 distinct CDR3 sequences, less than 30% being singletons. The sequenced material came from glioma tissue, nonneoplastic brain tissue, or PBMCs (not recorded which). Every receptor here comes from a human donor with low-grade glioma or glioblastoma, undergoing nonglioma brain surgery, or in good health (not recorded which).

As concerns this clonotype: A much larger clone is a single base away; this may be a read error. The DNA of the CDR3 is TGTGCCAGTAGGACAGGTGTCATGAAGACTGAAGCTTTCTTT. This encodes CASRTGVMKTEAFF. The chain joins TRBV19 to TRBJ1-1; perhaps TRBD1 as D (6 bases). Germline CDR1 LNHDA, CDR2 SQIVND (reference sequence). The CDR3 runs to 14 residues.

The rearrangement uses TRBV4-1 and TRBJ2-7; D is ambiguous. The germline V gene encodes CDR1 MGHRA and CDR2 YSYEKL. The V end lost 3 bases, the J end lost 2 bases, and 23 bases lay between the germline ends. The CDR3 has 18 amino acids. CDR3 DNA sequence: TGCGCCAGCAGCCACCAGATAGAACTTTCACGCCGCCCCTACGAGCAGTACTTC. Its protein is CASSHQIELSRRPYEQYF.

Details on this clonotype: Its ends do not fully match the called genes, so a read error is possible. The genes are TRBV20-1 and TRBJ1-5; D is possibly TRBD1 (6 bases). Germline CDR1 DFQATT, CDR2 SNEGSKA (reference sequence). The CDR3 has 14 amino acids. CDR3 protein: CSATGQTSDQTQHF. CDR3 nucleotides: TGCAGTGCGACTGGACAGACTAGCGATCAGACCCAGCATTTT.

This clonotype has ten or more counts. This chain uses TRBV4-1 with TRBJ1-1; D is unresolved. V lost 6 bases to trimming and J lost 2 bases, with 13 bases between them. CDR1 is MGHRA and CDR2 is YSYEKL in the germline V gene. The CDR3 is 14 residues long. CDR3 in amino acids: CASRPMDPNTEAFF. In DNA form, the CDR3 reads TGCGCCAGCAGGCCCATGGATCCTAACACTGAAGCTTTCTTT.

This clonotype was seen ten or more times. V gene TRBV7-9 combines with J gene TRBJ1-1; perhaps TRBD1 as D (5 bases). The CDR3 contains 14 residues. V lost 1 base and J 4 bases, leaving 10 bases between the germline ends. Germline CDR1 reads SEHNR; CDR2 reads FQNEAQ (reference sequence). The CDR3 region has the DNA TGTGCCAGCAGCTTAGGTCGGGGGAGCACTGAAGCTTTCTTT. The encoded protein is CASSLGRGSTEAFF.

In its sample, this clonotype was seen many times. This rearrangement joins TRBV28 to TRBJ1-5, with unresolved D. Germline loops: CDR1 MDHEN, CDR2 SYDVKM. The V end lost 3 bases, the J end lost 9 bases, and 18 bases lay between the germline ends. This CDR3 is built from 15 residues. DNA for the CDR3: TGTGCCAGCAGTTTGATCGACCCGGGAGGGCGGCCCCAGCATTTT. It codes for CASSLIDPGGRPQHF.

In its sample, this clonotype was seen a few times. The chain recombines TRBV7-8 with TRBJ2-1; TRBD1 agrees at 9 bases. The CDR3 contains 16 residues. Germline loops: CDR1 SGHVS, CDR2 FQNEAQ. V lost 0 bases to trimming and J lost 6 bases; unmatched junction nucleotides: 6. The CDR3 DNA reads TGTGCCAGCAGCTTAGCCGGGACAGGGATGGGCAATGAGCAGTTCTTC. This sequence encodes CASSLAGTGMGNEQFF.

Many counts were recorded for this clonotype. The rearrangement uses TRBV18 and TRBJ1-6; D may be TRBD1 (6 bases). Between the trimmed V and J ends, which lost 6 bases and 15 bases, there was a span of 27 bases. The CDR3 has 16 amino acids. The germline V gene encodes CDR1 KGHSH and CDR2 LQKENI. As DNA, the CDR3 is TGTGCCAGCTCGCGCCACCGGGACACCCAAACCCTTCTCCTCCACTTT. Translation: CASSRHRDTQTLLLHF.

V and J are TRBV5-4 and TRBJ1-2; TRBD1 matches 9 bases. The V gene end was trimmed by 3 bases and the J gene end by 4 bases; junction bases not matched to a gene: 10. Germline loops: CDR1 SGHNT, CDR2 YYREEE (reference sequence). The CDR3 is 16 amino acids. The CDR3 sequence: CASSSVTGTGSYGYTF. The CDR3 DNA reads as TGTGCCAGCAGCTCTGTCACCGGGACAGGGTCCTATGGCTACACCTTC.

This clonotype was observed at least ten times. The chain recombines TRBV10-1 with TRBJ2-1, with D possibly matching TRBD1 (5 bases). With 6 bases removed from V and 4 bases from J, the gap between germline ends came to 16 bases. Germline V lookup: CDR1 WNHNN, CDR2 SYGVQD (reference sequence). This CDR3 is built from 15 residues. Here the CDR3 reads CASSPPGLGYNEQFF. CDR3 nucleotide sequence: TGCGCCAGCAGCCCCCCAGGGCTCGGGTACAATGAGCAGTTCTTC.

On this clonotype: A single base separates this from a much larger clone, so it may be a read error. The chain joins TRBV29-1 to TRBJ2-1; perhaps TRBD1 as D (5 bases). Germline-derived CDR1 and CDR2 are SQVTM and ANQGSEA. The CDR3 is made up of 13 amino acids. Trimming removed 4 bases from V and 10 bases from J, with 17 bases in between. The CDR3 region has the DNA TGCAGCGTTGTCGGCAGGGATCAAGACGAGCAGTTCTTC. The encoded protein is CSVVGRDQDEQFF.

There are many counts of this clonotype. This chain joins TRBV5-8 and TRBJ1-2; D unclear. Germline CDR1 is SGHTS and CDR2 is YDEGEE. The CDR3 spans 14 residues. V was cut by 4 bases and J by 8 bases, with 18 bases left in between. The CDR3 spells CASSPDGGVGGYTF. CDR3 sequence (DNA): TGTGCCAGCAGCCCCGATGGTGGGGTAGGAGGCTACACCTTC.

This sequence joins TRBV12-3 or TRBV12-4 and TRBJ1-5; D is uncertain. The CDR3 extends over 14 amino acids. Deletions cut 6 bases from V and 4 bases from J, with 13 bases between. CDR3 DNA: TGTGCCAGCAGCCAAGGAAGCGCGAATCAGCCCCAGCATTTT. Encoded protein: CASSQGSANQPQHF.

The sample holds many counts of this clonotype. The chain couples TRBV4-2 to TRBJ1-1; D not resolved. Germline V gene sequence: CDR1 LGHNA, CDR2 YNFKEQ. V was shortened by 2 bases and J by 4 bases, with 11 bases between the two germline ends. The CDR3 contains 14 residues. As DNA, the CDR3 is TGTGCCAGCAGCCAACAGGAGGGAGTCACTGAAGCTTTCTTT. This encodes CASSQQEGVTEAFF.

With regard to this clonotype: A read error may be the cause here, since a much bigger clone is one base away. The genes are TRBV5-1 and TRBJ2-1; the D is unclear. Germline CDR1 is SGHRS and CDR2 is YFSETQ. V was shortened by 1 base and J by 6 bases, with 8 bases between the two germline ends. The CDR3 covers 13 residues. CDR3 DNA sequence: TGCGCCAGCAGCTTGTGCGGCACCAATGAGCAGTTCTTC. This gives the protein CASSLCGTNEQFF.